This T cell receptor (beta chain) was recovered during a study of blood T cells in healthy people across ages. Germline V CDR1 and CDR2: SQVTM, ANQGSEA. Trimming cost V 1 base and J 0 bases, with 13 bases left between them. The CDR3 consists of 15 residues. Through a sample-barcoded 5' primer and a J-beta primer mix, a second PCR was run for 7 to 11 cycles. TCRdb reprocessed the 5' RACE reads with MiXCR, giving one entry per CDR3 protein. The data show around 1.5 million distinct CDR3 sequences, 35% to 45% seen once. Sequencing used blood. The chain links TRBV29-1 to TRBJ2-7, with TRBD1 as a possible D gene (6 bases). The clonotype comes from a woman younger than 35 in good health. The CDR3 nucleotides read TGCAGCGTTGAAGTAGGCCAGGGGAGCTCCTACGAGCAGTACTTC. It codes for CSVEVGQGSSYEQYF.